The 16 T cell receptor beta chains presented below share a single source sample, sequenced in a study of T cells in Graves' hyperthyroidism and ophthalmopathy. The CDR3 regions of TCR beta were amplified from RNA transcripts. HTBI primers were employed in a first-round RT-PCR of the TCR CDR3. TCRdb analysed the multiplex PCR reads with MiXCR anew, one entry per CDR3 protein. Of under 350,000 distinct CDR3 sequences listed, roughly 18% are singletons. Specimen: blood. The receptor set was obtained from a woman in her forties or fifties with Graves' hyperthyroidism.

This sequence joins TRBV20-1 and TRBJ1-5, with D unclear. CDR1 is DFQATT and CDR2 is SNEGSKA in the germline V gene (reference sequence). The CDR3 is 15 residues long. The ends were cut back, 0 bases at V and 4 bases at J, with 13 bases in the middle. As DNA, the CDR3 is TGCAGTGCTAGAGATTGGGAGGCTACGAATCAGCCCCAGCATTTT. It translates to CSARDWEATNQPQHF.

This chain uses TRBV6-2 or TRBV6-3 with TRBJ2-2, with a weak D call TRBD2 (5 bases). The CDR3 sequence is 14 residues long. The germline V gene encodes CDR1 MNHEY and CDR2 SVGEGT. V dropped 0 bases and J dropped 7 bases, with 9 bases sitting between them. This CDR3 reads CASSYSTGNGELFF. The CDR3 coding sequence is TGTGCCAGCAGTTACTCGACGGGAAACGGGGAGCTGTTTTTT.

Many counts were recorded for this clonotype. V and J are TRBV28 and TRBJ1-1; D not certain. This CDR3 spans 13 amino acids. The germline V gene encodes CDR1 MDHEN and CDR2 SYDVKM. V shed 6 bases and J shed 3 bases, with 11 bases lying between them. The CDR3: CASSSVGDTEAFF. The CDR3 DNA sequence: TGTGCCAGCAGCTCTGTAGGTGACACTGAAGCTTTCTTT. The full variable domain, in which reference TRBV28 and TRBJ1-1 provide the parts outside the CDR3, is DVKVTQSSRYLVKRTGEKVFLECVQDMDHENMFWYRQDPGLGLRLIYFSYDVKMKEKGDIPEGYSVSREKKERFSLILESASTNQTSMYLCASSSVGDTEAFFGQGTRLTVV.

V is TRBV7-9 and J is TRBJ1-6, with TRBD1 as a possible D gene (5 bases). V shed 6 bases and J shed 14 bases, with 11 bases lying between them. The CDR3 sequence is 11 residues long. Germline V gives CDR1 SEHNR, CDR2 FQNEAQ (reference sequence). The CDR3 sequence: CASSSLGALHF. CDR3 coding DNA: TGTGCCAGCAGTTCACTGGGGGCCCTCCACTTT.

The chain uses TRBV6-1 and TRBJ1-1, with D uncertain. The V gene lost 5 bases and the J gene lost 4 bases, with 11 bases spanning the gap. This CDR3 region has 13 residues. Germline lookup yields CDR1 MNHNS and CDR2 SASEGT. CDR3: CASSWDGFTEAFF. The CDR3 bases are TGTGCCAGCAGTTGGGATGGATTCACTGAAGCTTTCTTT.

The chain couples TRBV19 to TRBJ2-1; 10 nucleotides match TRBD2. The CDR3 consists of 15 residues. The germline V gene has CDR1 LNHDA and CDR2 SQIVND (reference sequence). Unmatched junction bases numbered 7, after V lost 9 bases and J lost 2 bases. The CDR3 protein is CASKKTSGPYNEQFF. CDR3 DNA: TGTGCCAGCAAAAAGACTAGCGGGCCCTACAATGAGCAGTTCTTC.

This clonotype was counted ten times or more. The V and J genes are TRBV20-1 and TRBJ2-7; D unclear. The CDR3 sequence is 13 residues long. Germline V gene data show CDR1 as DFQATT and CDR2 as SNEGSKA (reference sequence). V was trimmed by 5 bases and J by 0 bases, leaving 11 bases between them. The CDR3: CSARLTSSYEQYF. In DNA form, the CDR3 reads TGCAGTGCTCGTCTTACAAGCTCCTACGAGCAGTACTTC.

Only a few counts were recorded for this clonotype. The V and J genes are TRBV5-1 and TRBJ2-2, with D possibly called TRBD1 or TRBD2 (6 bases each). Trimming took 0 bases from V and 1 from J, leaving 19 bases between them. This CDR3 is built from 19 residues. CDR1 is SGHRS and CDR2 is YFSETQ in the germline V gene. The CDR3 spells CASSLEGGGAQWNTGELFF. In DNA form, the CDR3 reads TGCGCCAGCAGCTTGGAAGGGGGAGGCGCCCAGTGGAACACCGGGGAGCTGTTTTTT.

This chain joins TRBV27 and TRBJ1-5, with a weak D call TRBD1 (5 bases). Trimming pared 11 bases from V and 0 bases from J, leaving 14 bases between. Germline lookup yields CDR1 MNHEY and CDR2 SMNVEV (reference sequence). This CDR3 is built from 14 residues. CDR3 residues: CAPSDRDSNQPQHF. As DNA, the CDR3 is TGTGCCCCCTCCGACAGAGATAGCAATCAGCCCCAGCATTTT.

V is TRBV11-2 and J is TRBJ2-3; 13 bases map to TRBD2. Trimming cost V 5 bases and J 0 bases; bases outside gene matches: 8. The CDR3 runs 18 residues. Germline V gives CDR1 SGHAT, CDR2 FQNNGV. In DNA, the CDR3 is TGTGCCAGCAGCCCGTTCGGGACTAGCGGGGAAAGCACAGATACGCAGTATTTT. It translates to CASSPFGTSGESTDTQYF.

The sample holds many counts of this clonotype. V gene TRBV7-3 combines with J gene TRBJ2-1; 10 positions match TRBD2. With 0 bases clipped from V and 4 bases from J, the junction kept 3 bases outside the gene matches. Germline CDR1 reads SGHTA; CDR2 reads FQGTGA. This CDR3 spans 16 amino acids. CDR3 sequence (DNA): TGTGCCAGCAGCTTAACTGGGACTAGCGAGTACAATGAGCAGTTCTTC. Translating gives CASSLTGTSEYNEQFF.

V is TRBV5-1 and J is TRBJ2-1; TRBD2 agrees at 12 bases. The CDR3 is 14 residues long. Germline CDR1 SGHRS, CDR2 YFSETQ. With V trimmed by 1 base and J by 8 bases, 1 base remained unmatched. The CDR3 sequence is CASSLLAGGHEQFF. As DNA, the CDR3 is TGCGCCAGCAGCTTGCTAGCGGGAGGGCATGAGCAGTTCTTC.

This sequence joins TRBV12-3 or TRBV12-4 and TRBJ2-7; possibly TRBD2 for D (6 bases). V gave up 5 bases and J gave up 3 bases, with 17 bases separating them. This CDR3 region has 15 residues. The CDR3 protein is CASSPLGKGGYEQYF. The CDR3 DNA reads TGTGCCAGCAGTCCCCTTGGGAAGGGAGGCTACGAGCAGTACTTC.

This clonotype was recorded many times. The chain is built from TRBV6-1 and TRBJ2-5, with a tentative D call TRBD1 (7 bases). This CDR3 contains 15 residues. Trimming took 5 bases from V and 5 from J, leaving 18 bases between them. CDR1 and CDR2 from the germline V gene are MNHNS and SASEGT. The CDR3 loop reads CASSYTYAGGETQYF. DNA of the CDR3: TGTGCCAGCAGTTACACCTACGCAGGGGGGGAGACCCAGTACTTC.

At least ten counts were recorded for this clonotype. The genes are TRBV20-1 and TRBJ2-2, with TRBD1 as a possible D gene (5 bases). V shed 1 base and J shed 6 bases, with 6 bases lying between them. The CDR3 is 12 amino acids. Germline V lookup: CDR1 DFQATT, CDR2 SNEGSKA (reference sequence). CDR3 sequence (DNA): TGCAGTGCTAGAGCCAGGGCCGGGGAGCTGTTTTTT. Protein product: CSARARAGELFF.

For the CDR3, the DNA is TGTGCCATCAGTGCCGAGGGCAGGGAGGGCTATGGCTACACCTTC. This codes for CAISAEGREGYGYTF. The rearrangement uses TRBV10-3 and TRBJ1-2; perhaps TRBD1 as D (5 bases). Trimming stripped 4 bases from V and 4 bases from J, with 16 bases between. This CDR3 spans 15 amino acids. Germline CDR1 and CDR2: ENHRY and SYGVKD.